This T cell receptor beta chain was sequenced for a study of T cells in Graves' hyperthyroidism and ophthalmopathy. Diagnoses used clinical symptoms, serum thyroxine and TRAb, thyroid ultrasound and orbital computed tomography. This clonotype occurred many times. This CDR3 is built from 19 residues. In germline, CDR1 is SNHLY, CDR2 FYNNEI. V shed 6 bases and J 0 bases; nucleotides not matched to a gene: 13. Amplification yielded TCR beta CDR3 regions, with RNA transcripts as the source. Initially, a first-round RT-PCR of the TCR CDR3 employed the HTBI primer set. TCRdb re-called the multiplex PCR reads with MiXCR, one entry per CDR3 protein. The table has over 300,000 distinct CDR3 sequences, roughly an eighth seen once.

The sequenced material came from blood. This clonotype was obtained from a woman aged 40 to 49 with Graves' ophthalmopathy. The chain couples TRBV2 to TRBJ1-5; 11 positions match TRBD1. The CDR3 DNA reads as TGTGCCAGCAGCCATCTCCTGGACAGGGGGCAGCTTAGCAATCAGCCCCAGCATTTT. Residues: CASSHLLDRGQLSNQPQHF. Combining the CDR3 with reference TRBV2 and TRBJ1-5 gives the whole variable domain EPEVTQTPSHQVTQMGQEVILRCVPISNHLYFYWYRQILGQKVEFLVSFYNNEISEKSEIFDDQFSVERPDGSNFTLKIRSTKLEDSAMYFCASSHLLDRGQLSNQPQHFGDGTRLSIL.